Following are 7 T cell receptor beta chains from one sample sequenced in a study of blood T cell repertoires in COVID-19. Produced via immunoSEQ multiplex PCR; TCRdb's table is partial and in-frame only. The sample has 200,000 to 250,000 clones, 75% to 90% seen once. What was sequenced was peripheral blood. The source of these receptors is a man aged 55 to 69 who had recovered from COVID-19.

The chain links TRBV12-5 to TRBJ2-6; D might be TRBD1 (5 bases). Germline V CDR1 and CDR2: LGHNT, FRNRAP. CDR3 size: 15 residues. V gave up 8 bases and J gave up 0 bases, with 11 bases separating them. The CDR3 reads CASQGSTSGANVLTF. In nucleotides, the CDR3 is TGTGCTAGTCAGGGATCCACCTCTGGGGCCAACGTCCTGACTTTC.

The rearrangement joins TRBV14 to TRBJ2-3; 9 positions match TRBD2. The CDR3 covers 16 residues. After removal of 3 bases from V and 1 base from J, the junction contained 5 bases not matched to a gene. Germline-derived CDR1 and CDR2 are SGHDN and FVKESK. CDR3 region: CASSQPRLAGTDTQYF. In DNA, the CDR3 is TGTGCCAGCAGCCAGCCCCGACTAGCGGGCACAGATACGCAGTATTTT. The entire variable domain, with the rest obtained from reference TRBV14 and TRBJ2-3, is as follows: EAGVTQFPSHSVIEKGQTVTLRCDPISGHDNLYWYRRVMGKEIKFLLHFVKESKQDESGMPNNRFLAERTGGTYSTLKVQPAELEDSGVYFCASSQPRLAGTDTQYFGPGTRLTVL.

The rearrangement joins TRBV5-6 to TRBJ1-2; possibly TRBD1 for D (5 bases). The CDR3 runs to 13 residues. CDR1 SGHDT and CDR2 YYEEEE come from the germline V gene. V lost 7 bases to trimming and J lost 8 bases, with 18 bases between them. Here the CDR3 DNA reads TGTGCCAGCGATCTTACAGGCTATTCAGGCTACACCTTC. Translation gives CASDLTGYSGYTF.

The chain carries TRBV9 and TRBJ2-1; 11 nucleotides agree with TRBD2. Germline V gene data show CDR1 as SGDLS and CDR2 as YYNGEE. The CDR3 is 14 amino acids. J was trimmed by 4 bases and V by 4 bases; bases with no gene match: 1. CDR3 nucleotides: TGTGCCAGCAGCCTAGCGGGGGGATACAATGAGCAGTTCTTC. This translates into CASSLAGGYNEQFF.

The chain is built from TRBV7-9 and TRBJ2-5; D is ambiguous. Germline values: CDR1 SEHNR, CDR2 FQNEAQ (reference sequence). V lost 1 base to trimming and J lost 2 bases, with 8 bases between them. This CDR3 region has 14 residues. Written as DNA, the CDR3 is TGTGCCAGCAGCTTAGTTGGCCTTCAAGAGACCCAGTACTTC. Translating it yields CASSLVGLQETQYF. The full variable domain, in which reference TRBV7-9 and TRBJ2-5 provide the parts outside the CDR3, is DTGVSQNPRHKITKRGQNVTFRCDPISEHNRLYWYRQTLGQGPEFLTYFQNEAQLEKSRLLSDRFSAERPKGSFSTLEIQRTEQGDSAMYLCASSLVGLQETQYFGPGTRLLVL.

This chain links TRBV2 with TRBJ1-2; TRBD1 might be the D (5 bases). V lost 0 bases, J lost 3 bases, and 14 bases lay in between. The CDR3 runs to 16 residues. Per germline, CDR1 SNHLY and CDR2 FYNNEI. The CDR3 loop reads CASSEARGKSDYGYTF. As DNA, the CDR3 is TGTGCCAGCAGTGAAGCGCGGGGGAAGTCAGACTATGGCTACACCTTC.

The gene calls are TRBV5-4 and TRBJ2-3, with TRBD2 as a possible D gene (5 bases). The germline V gene encodes CDR1 SGHNT and CDR2 YYREEE (reference sequence). This CDR3 region has 16 residues. V was pared by 0 bases and J by 1 base, with 12 bases between. The CDR3 loop is CASSLGGVSGTDTQYF. In DNA form, the CDR3 reads TGTGCCAGCAGCTTGGGAGGCGTTAGCGGCACAGATACGCAGTATTTT.